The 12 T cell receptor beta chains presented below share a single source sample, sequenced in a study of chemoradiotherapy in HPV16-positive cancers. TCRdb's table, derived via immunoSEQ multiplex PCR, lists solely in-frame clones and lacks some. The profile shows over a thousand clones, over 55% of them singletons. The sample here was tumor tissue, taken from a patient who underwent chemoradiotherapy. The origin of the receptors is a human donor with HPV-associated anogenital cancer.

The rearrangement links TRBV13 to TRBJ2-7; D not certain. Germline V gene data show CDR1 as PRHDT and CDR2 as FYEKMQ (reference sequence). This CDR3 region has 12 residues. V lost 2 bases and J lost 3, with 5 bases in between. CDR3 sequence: CASSLNRYEQYF. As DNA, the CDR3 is TGTGCCAGCAGCTTAAATCGCTACGAGCAGTACTTC.

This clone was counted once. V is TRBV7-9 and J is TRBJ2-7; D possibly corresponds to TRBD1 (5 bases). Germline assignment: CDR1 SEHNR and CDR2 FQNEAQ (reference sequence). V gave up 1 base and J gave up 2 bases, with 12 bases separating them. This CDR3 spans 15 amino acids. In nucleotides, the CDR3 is TGTGCCAGCAGCTTAGTCCTGGACATCACCTACGAGCAGTACTTC. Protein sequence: CASSLVLDITYEQYF.

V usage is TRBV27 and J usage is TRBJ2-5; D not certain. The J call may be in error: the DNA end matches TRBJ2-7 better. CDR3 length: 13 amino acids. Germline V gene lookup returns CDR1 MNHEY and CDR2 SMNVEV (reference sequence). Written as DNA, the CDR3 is TGTGCCAGCAGTTCCGATTTAGCCTACGAGCAGTACTTC. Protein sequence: CASSSDLAYEQYF.

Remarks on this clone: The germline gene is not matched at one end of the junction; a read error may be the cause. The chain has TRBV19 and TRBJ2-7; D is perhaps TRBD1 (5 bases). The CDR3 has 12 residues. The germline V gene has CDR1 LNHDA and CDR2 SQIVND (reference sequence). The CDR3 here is CGSSQGLGEQYF. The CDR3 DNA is TGTGGCAGTAGTCAGGGATTGGGCGAGCAGTACTTC.

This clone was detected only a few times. CDR3 nucleotide sequence: TGTGCCAGCGGCAGGGTCGTGGGCAATCAGCCCCAGCATTTT. Translation: CASGRVVGNQPQHF. The chain joins TRBV7-9 to TRBJ1-5, with a weak D call TRBD1 (5 bases). V was trimmed by 8 bases and J by 2 bases, leaving 13 bases between them. Looked up from germline, CDR1 is SEHNR and CDR2 is FQNEAQ (reference sequence). The CDR3 is 14 residues long.

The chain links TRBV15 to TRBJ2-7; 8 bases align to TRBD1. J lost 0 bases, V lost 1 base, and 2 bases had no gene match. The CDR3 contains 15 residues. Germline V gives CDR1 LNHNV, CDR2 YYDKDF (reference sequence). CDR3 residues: CATSRGGQGSYEQYF. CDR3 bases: TGTGCCACCAGCAGAGGAGGACAGGGCTCCTACGAGCAGTACTTC.

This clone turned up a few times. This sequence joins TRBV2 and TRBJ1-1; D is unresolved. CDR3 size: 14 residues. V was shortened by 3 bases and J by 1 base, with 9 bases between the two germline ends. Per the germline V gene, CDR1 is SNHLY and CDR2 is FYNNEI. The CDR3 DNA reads TGTGCCAGCAGTGATTGGGCCCCGAACACTGAAGCTTTCTTT. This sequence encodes CASSDWAPNTEAFF.

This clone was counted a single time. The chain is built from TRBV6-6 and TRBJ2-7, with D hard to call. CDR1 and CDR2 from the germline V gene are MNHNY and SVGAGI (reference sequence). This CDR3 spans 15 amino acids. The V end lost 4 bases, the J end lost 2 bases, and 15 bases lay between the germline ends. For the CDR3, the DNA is TGTGCCAGCAGTTTTGAGACGTCAAAAGCCTACGAGCAGTACTTC. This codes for CASSFETSKAYEQYF.

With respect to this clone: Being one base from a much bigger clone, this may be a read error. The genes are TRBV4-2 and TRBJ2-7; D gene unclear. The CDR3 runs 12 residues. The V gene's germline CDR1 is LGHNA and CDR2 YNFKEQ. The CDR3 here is CTSSPNTYEQYF. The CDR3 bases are TGTACCAGCAGCCCTAATACCTACGAGCAGTACTTC.

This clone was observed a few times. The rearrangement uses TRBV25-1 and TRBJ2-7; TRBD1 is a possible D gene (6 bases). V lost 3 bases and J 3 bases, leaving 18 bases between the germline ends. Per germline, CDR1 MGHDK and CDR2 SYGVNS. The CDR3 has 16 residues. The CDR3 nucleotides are TGTGCCAGCAGTGAGCCTACCACAGGGCTGTACTACGAGCAGTACTTC. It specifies CASSEPTTGLYYEQYF.

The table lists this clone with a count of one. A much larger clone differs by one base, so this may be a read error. The DNA of the CDR3 is TGTGCCAGCAGCCCCTTGGAGAACACTGAAGCTTCCTTT. Protein product: CASSPLENTEASF. The chain has TRBV5-6 and TRBJ1-1; D is unresolved. This CDR3 is built from 13 residues. Germline loops: CDR1 SGHDT, CDR2 YYEEEE.

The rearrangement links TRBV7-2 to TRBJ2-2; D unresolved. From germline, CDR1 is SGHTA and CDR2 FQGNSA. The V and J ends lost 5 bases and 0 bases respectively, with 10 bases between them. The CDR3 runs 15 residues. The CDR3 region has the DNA TGTGCCAGCAGCCAAAGGTTCTCGAACACCGGGGAGCTGTTTTTT. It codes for CASSQRFSNTGELFF.